These 16 T cell receptor beta chains were sequenced from one sample in a study of blood T cells in healthy people across ages. Alongside a J-beta primer mix, a sample-barcoded 5' primer served in a second PCR lasting about 6 to 11 cycles. MiXCR was run by TCRdb on the 5' RACE reads, yielding one entry per CDR3 protein. The table lists 350,000 to 450,000 distinct CDR3 sequences, 45% to 65% of them singletons. Sequencing was carried out using blood. The receptors come from a man in his sixties in good health.

The V and J genes are TRBV9 and TRBJ2-5; D is perhaps TRBD2 (6 bases). V lost 3 bases to trimming and J lost 5 bases, with 11 bases between them. This CDR3 has 13 residues. The germline gives CDR1 SGDLS, CDR2 YYNGEE. CDR3 protein: CASSGTGVETQYF. DNA for the CDR3: TGTGCCAGCAGCGGTACGGGGGTGGAGACCCAGTACTTC.

Only a few counts were recorded for this clonotype. The J gene is TRBJ2-5, the V gene TRBV2; no firm D call. Germline CDR1 SNHLY, CDR2 FYNNEI. This CDR3 contains 12 residues. V gave up 6 bases and J gave up 4 bases, with 9 bases separating them. In DNA, the CDR3 is TGTGCCAGCAGGAGGTCGGGAGAGACCCAGTACTTC. Its protein is CASRRSGETQYF.

This clonotype has only a few counts. This sequence joins TRBV14 and TRBJ2-1, with 9 bases fitting TRBD2. V was pared by 4 bases and J by 6 bases, with 7 bases of the junction left unmatched. This CDR3 has 15 amino acids. The V gene's germline CDR1 is SGHDN and CDR2 FVKESK. CDR3 nucleotides: TGTGCCAGCAGCCGCGGGAGGGGTGGGGTCAATGAGCAGTTCTTC. Amino acids: CASSRGRGGVNEQFF.

The genes are TRBV6-6 and TRBJ1-6; D not resolved. CDR3 size: 12 residues. Germline V gene sequence: CDR1 MNHNY, CDR2 SVGAGI (reference sequence). With 2 bases removed from V and 9 bases from J, the gap between germline ends came to 5 bases. The CDR3 loop is CASSYKGSPLHF. The CDR3 coding sequence is TGTGCCAGCAGTTACAAGGGTTCACCCCTCCACTTT.

This clonotype was counted a few times. The V and J genes are TRBV28 and TRBJ2-3; D might be TRBD1 or TRBD2, each matching 5 bases. Between the trimmed V and J ends, which lost 5 bases and 6 bases, there was a span of 15 bases. The CDR3 extends over 14 amino acids. CDR1 and CDR2 from the germline V gene are MDHEN and SYDVKM. The CDR3 region has the DNA TGTGCCAGCAGTCGGGACGCTCATTCTGATACGCAGTATTTT. Protein sequence: CASSRDAHSDTQYF.

V gene TRBV6-2 or TRBV6-3 combines with J gene TRBJ2-3; 7 positions match TRBD2. The V segment lost 6 bases and the J segment 4 bases; nucleotides outside the gene matches: 13. The CDR3 is 16 residues long. Germline assignment: CDR1 MNHEY and CDR2 SVGEGT. The CDR3 region is CASRTYRGRDADTQYF. The DNA of the CDR3 is TGTGCCAGCAGGACCTACCGCGGGAGAGACGCAGATACGCAGTATTTT.

This chain connects TRBV28 to TRBJ2-5; D is perhaps TRBD1 (6 bases). V lost 3 bases to trimming and J lost 1 base, with 9 bases between them. This CDR3 has 14 residues. Germline assignment: CDR1 MDHEN and CDR2 SYDVKM. CDR3 sequence reads: CASSFGTLQETQYF. CDR3 coding DNA: TGTGCCAGCAGTTTCGGGACACTCCAAGAGACCCAGTACTTC.

This clonotype occurred once. The chain carries TRBV5-1 and TRBJ2-4; D is unclear. Judging by the DNA end, TRBJ2-7 fits better; the J call may be wrong. This CDR3 contains 13 residues. CDR1 is SGHRS, CDR2 YFSETQ, per germline. This chain's CDR3 is CASSSELPYEQYF. The CDR3 DNA follows: TGCGCCAGCAGCTCCGAGCTTCCTTACGAGCAGTACTTC.

This clonotype was counted only a few times. The chain is built from TRBV6-6 and TRBJ2-3, with a weak D call TRBD2 (6 bases). The CDR3 extends over 16 amino acids. Germline V lookup: CDR1 MNHNY, CDR2 SVGAGI (reference sequence). V lost 0 bases and J lost 5, with 15 bases in between. In DNA form, the CDR3 reads TGTGCCAGCAGTTACTCCGGGAGTGGGGGTGAAGATACGCAGTATTTT. Translated: CASSYSGSGGEDTQYF.

The V gene is TRBV18, the J gene TRBJ1-1, with TRBD1 matching over 9 bases. After removal of 3 bases from V and 4 bases from J, the junction contained 9 bases not matched to a gene. Looked up from germline, CDR1 is KGHSH and CDR2 is LQKENI. This CDR3 has 16 amino acids. CDR3 bases: TGTGCCAGCTCACCCACGACAGGGGGGGCTGGCACTGAAGCTTTCTTT. Amino acids: CASSPTTGGAGTEAFF.

On this clonotype itself: Mismatch with germline at one junction end may stem from a read error. The chain uses TRBV7-2 and TRBJ2-3; D is unresolved. The V gene's germline CDR1 is SGHTA and CDR2 FQGNSA. This CDR3 region has 11 residues. The CDR3 DNA sequence: TGTGCCAGCAGCTCCACACATACGCAGTATTTT. The encoded protein is CASSSTHTQYF.

This chain links TRBV19 with TRBJ1-5; TRBD1 is a possible D gene (6 bases). The CDR3 covers 16 residues. V lost 9 bases, J lost 3 bases, and 21 bases lay in between. Germline V gene data show CDR1 as LNHDA and CDR2 as SQIVND (reference sequence). DNA for the CDR3: TGTGCCAGCAGTTATCAAGGACAGAGGGACAATCAGCCCCAGCATTTT. Translating gives CASSYQGQRDNQPQHF.

This clonotype was counted at least ten times. V and J are TRBV5-1 and TRBJ1-1, with D possibly being TRBD1 (5 bases). The CDR3 loop spans 18 amino acids. Trimming stripped 4 bases from V and 0 bases from J, with 22 bases between. The germline gives CDR1 SGHRS, CDR2 YFSETQ. The CDR3 nucleotides are TGCGCCAGCAGCGGATTCCGGGACGGCGGTTCATTGAACACTGAAGCTTTCTTT. Translated: CASSGFRDGGSLNTEAFF.

The CDR3 coding sequence is TGTGCCAGCAAGGCGGCTAGCGGGGCCCAAGGAGAGACCCAGTACTTC. This sequence encodes CASKAASGAQGETQYF. The V call is TRBV6-2 or TRBV6-3, the J call TRBJ2-5, with 9 bases aligning to TRBD2. Trimming at V came to 7 bases and at J to 4 bases, leaving 13 bases not matched to a gene. The CDR3 spans 16 residues. The germline CDR1 and CDR2 sequences are MNHEY and SVGEGT.

This chain connects TRBV5-1 to TRBJ1-4; TRBD1 matches at 10 bases. The CDR3 extends over 15 amino acids. Germline CDR1 and CDR2: SGHRS and YFSETQ. The V gene end was trimmed by 3 bases and the J gene end by 8 bases; junction bases not matched to a gene: 7. The CDR3 sequence: CASSSSGTGDEKLFF. CDR3 in DNA: TGCGCCAGCAGCTCCTCGGGGACAGGGGACGAAAAACTGTTTTTT. The full variable domain, completed using reference TRBV5-1 and TRBJ1-4, is KAGVTQTPRYLIKTRGQQVTLSCSPISGHRSVSWYQQTPGQGLQFLFEYFSETQRNKGNFPGRFSGRQFSNSRSEMNVSTLELGDSALYLCASSSSGTGDEKLFFGSGTQLSVL.

V gene TRBV20-1 combines with J gene TRBJ1-2; D gene uncertain. This CDR3 is built from 13 residues. Between the trimmed V and J ends, which lost 0 bases and 2 bases, there was a span of 7 bases. Germline loops: CDR1 DFQATT, CDR2 SNEGSKA (reference sequence). As DNA, the CDR3 is TGCAGTGCTAGAGATCTGGGGAACTATGGCTACACCTTC. Its protein is CSARDLGNYGYTF.